This is a list of T cell receptor beta chains from one sample in a study of blood T cell repertoires in COVID-19. Clones were read by immunoSEQ multiplex PCR, and TCRdb kept only the in-frame ones, dropping some. The sample lists hundreds of thousands of clones; around 80% were seen once. Sequenced sample: peripheral blood. The source of these receptors is a woman aged 35 to 49 with active or convalescent COVID-19. Both conserved end residues are part of each CDR3. A D gene is named only where the DNA matches it firmly. Rows may omit the clone size; those that give it use once, few, many or a size class.

D gene: TRBD1; V gene: TRBV28; clone size: -; J gene: TRBJ1-3; CDR3 protein: CASTLDRVNTIYF; CDR3 DNA: TGTGCCAGCACCCTCGACAGGGTGAACACCATATATTTT
D gene: -; V gene: TRBV6-2/TRBV6-3; clone size: -; J gene: TRBJ1-1; CDR3 protein: CASSYSIQGDGTTEAFF; CDR3 DNA: TGTGCCAGCAGTTACTCGATTCAGGGTGATGGTACCACTGAAGCTTTCTTT
D gene: TRBD2; V gene: TRBV28; clone size: -; J gene: TRBJ2-3; CDR3 protein: CASSSPTGGGGDTQYF; CDR3 DNA: TGTGCCAGCAGTTCCCCGACCGGGGGGGGTGGAGATACGCAGTATTTT
D gene: TRBD2; V gene: TRBV11-2; clone size: -; J gene: TRBJ2-1; CDR3 protein: CASSLRAGGVNEQFF; CDR3 DNA: TGTGCCAGCAGCTTACGGGCGGGGGGGGTAAATGAGCAGTTCTTC
D gene: -; V gene: TRBV14; clone size: -; J gene: TRBJ1-2; CDR3 protein: CASSPQGNYGYTF; CDR3 DNA: TGTGCCAGCAGCCCTCAGGGAAACTATGGCTACACCTTC
D gene: TRBD1; V gene: TRBV5-5; clone size: once; J gene: TRBJ1-5; CDR3 protein: CASSSRAPTGGHQPQHF; CDR3 DNA: TGTGCCAGCAGCTCACGGGCCCCTACAGGGGGCCATCAGCCCCAGCATTTT
D gene: TRBD1; V gene: TRBV5-6; clone size: -; J gene: TRBJ1-2; CDR3 protein: CASSWDRVGYGYTF; CDR3 DNA: TGTGCCAGCAGCTGGGACAGGGTAGGCTATGGCTACACCTTC
D gene: TRBD1; V gene: TRBV3-1/TRBV3-2; clone size: -; J gene: TRBJ2-7; CDR3 protein: CASSRAGTGTEQYF; CDR3 DNA: TGTGCCAGCAGCCGCGCCGGGACAGGGACCGAGCAGTACTTC
D gene: -; V gene: TRBV5-1; clone size: once; J gene: TRBJ2-3; CDR3 protein: CASSPGLAYLTDTQYF; CDR3 DNA: TGCGCCAGCAGCCCGGGGTTGGCTTACCTCACAGATACGCAGTATTTT
D gene: -; V gene: TRBV2; clone size: -; J gene: TRBJ1-1; CDR3 protein: CASSDLQQITEAFF; CDR3 DNA: TGTGCCAGCAGTGATTTACAGCAGATCACTGAAGCTTTCTTT
D gene: -; V gene: TRBV7-9; clone size: once; J gene: TRBJ1-2; CDR3 protein: CASSPSVESGYTF; CDR3 DNA: TGTGCCAGCAGCCCTTCCGTAGAAAGTGGCTACACCTTC
D gene: -; V gene: TRBV5-1; clone size: -; J gene: TRBJ1-1; CDR3 protein: CASSYRVNTEAFF; CDR3 DNA: TGCGCCAGCAGCTACAGGGTGAACACTGAAGCTTTCTTT
D gene: TRBD1; V gene: TRBV5-6; clone size: once; J gene: TRBJ1-2; CDR3 protein: CASSSGTGRSYGYTF; CDR3 DNA: TGTGCCAGCAGCTCTGGGACAGGGAGGAGCTATGGCTACACCTTC
D gene: -; V gene: TRBV28; clone size: once; J gene: TRBJ1-2; CDR3 protein: CASSLVLTNYGYTF; CDR3 DNA: TGTGCCAGCAGTTTAGTGTTAACTAACTATGGCTACACCTTC
D gene: -; V gene: TRBV3-1/TRBV3-2; clone size: -; J gene: TRBJ2-5; CDR3 protein: CASSLPLGGGEETQYF; CDR3 DNA: TGTGCCAGCAGCCTCCCGTTGGGGGGTGGCGAAGAGACCCAGTACTTC
D gene: -; V gene: TRBV7-6; clone size: -; J gene: TRBJ1-2; CDR3 protein: CASSSQTGQRVYNYGYTF; CDR3 DNA: TGTGCCAGCAGCTCACAGACAGGACAGAGAGTCTACAACTATGGCTACACCTTC
D gene: TRBD1; V gene: TRBV10-3; clone size: few; J gene: TRBJ1-4; CDR3 protein: CAISESTLRQGPDEKLFF; CDR3 DNA: TGTGCCATCAGTGAGTCGACTCTTAGACAGGGACCGGATGAAAAACTGTTTTTT
D gene: -; V gene: TRBV4-1; clone size: many; J gene: TRBJ1-6; CDR3 protein: CASSLTGSGYNSPLHF; CDR3 DNA: TGCGCCAGCAGTCTGACGGGTTCGGGCTATAATTCACCCCTCCACTTT
D gene: TRBD2; V gene: TRBV7-2; clone size: once; J gene: TRBJ2-5; CDR3 protein: CASSPSGGALYTGTQYF; CDR3 DNA: TGTGCCAGCAGTCCAAGCGGGGGGGCCTTGTATACAGGGACCCAGTACTTC
D gene: TRBD1; V gene: TRBV5-1; clone size: -; J gene: TRBJ2-7; CDR3 protein: CASSLYGDRGGYEQYF; CDR3 DNA: TGCGCCAGCAGCTTATACGGCGACAGGGGGGGCTACGAGCAGTACTTC
D gene: -; V gene: TRBV10-1; clone size: -; J gene: TRBJ2-2; CDR3 protein: CASSLSGQTSNTGELFF; CDR3 DNA: TGCGCCAGCAGTCTTTCCGGACAGACCTCGAACACCGGGGAGCTGTTTTTT
D gene: -; V gene: TRBV4-1; clone size: -; J gene: TRBJ1-1; CDR3 protein: CASSHQNSGGTEAFF; CDR3 DNA: TGCGCCAGCAGCCATCAAAACTCCGGGGGCACTGAAGCTTTCTTT
D gene: TRBD2; V gene: TRBV9; clone size: once; J gene: TRBJ2-3; CDR3 protein: CASSVGGGASDTQYF; CDR3 DNA: TGTGCCAGCAGCGTAGGCGGGGGGGCCTCAGATACGCAGTATTTT
D gene: TRBD1; V gene: TRBV28; clone size: once; J gene: TRBJ1-6; CDR3 protein: CASSLDRDYNSPLHF; CDR3 DNA: TGTGCCAGCAGCCTGGACAGGGATTATAATTCACCCCTCCACTTT
D gene: TRBD1; V gene: TRBV19; clone size: -; J gene: TRBJ1-5; CDR3 protein: CASKEQGWGNQPQHF; CDR3 DNA: TGTGCCAGTAAAGAACAGGGGTGGGGCAATCAGCCCCAGCATTTT
D gene: -; V gene: TRBV28; clone size: -; J gene: TRBJ1-2; CDR3 protein: CASSLRQGGYTF; CDR3 DNA: TGTGCCAGCAGTTTAAGGCAGGGTGGCTACACCTTC
D gene: -; V gene: TRBV27; clone size: -; J gene: TRBJ2-2; CDR3 protein: CASSESGGGTGELFF; CDR3 DNA: TGTGCCAGCAGTGAGAGTGGGGGCGGCACCGGGGAGCTGTTTTTT
D gene: TRBD1; V gene: TRBV7-3; clone size: -; J gene: TRBJ1-1; CDR3 protein: CASSPQGTGTEAFF; CDR3 DNA: TGTGCCAGCAGCCCACAGGGGACGGGCACTGAAGCTTTCTTT
D gene: TRBD2; V gene: TRBV3-1/TRBV3-2; clone size: -; J gene: TRBJ2-4; CDR3 protein: CASSRRSGGGNIQYF; CDR3 DNA: TGTGCCAGCAGCCGTAGGTCGGGGGGGGGAAACATTCAGTACTTC
D gene: -; V gene: TRBV3-1/TRBV3-2; clone size: -; J gene: TRBJ2-3; CDR3 protein: CASSRLDTDTQYF; CDR3 DNA: TGTGCCAGCAGCCGGCTAGACACAGATACGCAGTATTTT
D gene: -; V gene: TRBV7-9; clone size: -; J gene: TRBJ2-1; CDR3 protein: CASSLVASYNEQFF; CDR3 DNA: TGTGCCAGCAGCTTAGTAGCCAGCTACAATGAGCAGTTCTTC
D gene: -; V gene: TRBV29-1; clone size: -; J gene: TRBJ1-2; CDR3 protein: CSVAGYTF; CDR3 DNA: TGCAGCGTGGCTGGCTACACCTTC